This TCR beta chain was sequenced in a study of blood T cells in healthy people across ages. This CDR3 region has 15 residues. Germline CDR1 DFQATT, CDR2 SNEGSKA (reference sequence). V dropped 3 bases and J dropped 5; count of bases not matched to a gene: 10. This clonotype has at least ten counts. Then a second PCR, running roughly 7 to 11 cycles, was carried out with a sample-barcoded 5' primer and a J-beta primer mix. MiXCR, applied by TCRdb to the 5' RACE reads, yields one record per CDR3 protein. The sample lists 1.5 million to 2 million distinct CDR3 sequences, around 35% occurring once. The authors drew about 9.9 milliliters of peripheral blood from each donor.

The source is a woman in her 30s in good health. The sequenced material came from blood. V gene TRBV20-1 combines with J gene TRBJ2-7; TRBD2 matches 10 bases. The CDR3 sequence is CSARGLGLAPHEQYF. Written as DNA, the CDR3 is TGCAGTGCTAGGGGTCTGGGACTAGCGCCCCACGAGCAGTACTTC.